The 30 T cell receptor beta chains below come from one sample, sequenced in a study of T-cell memory formation after mild COVID-19. From the 5' RACE reads, TCRdb called clonotypes with MiXCR, one entry per CDR3 protein. The table has 450,000 to 650,000 distinct CDR3 sequences, less than 25% seen once. The specimen was PBMCs or a T cell subset sorted from them (not recorded which). These receptors came from an adult woman who had mild COVID-19 (a few samples of this study predate the infection). Cell type and time point are not known.

This clonotype was detected a few times. The chain employs TRBV9 and TRBJ1-1; no clear D. CDR1 and CDR2 from the germline V gene are SGDLS and YYNGEE. V was cut by 3 bases and J by 3 bases, with 12 bases left in between. The CDR3 is 14 amino acids. CDR3 sequence: CASSATLLDTEAFF. In DNA, the CDR3 is TGTGCCAGCAGCGCTACCCTCTTGGACACTGAAGCTTTCTTT.

This clonotype was seen a few times. The chain recombines TRBV6-2 or TRBV6-3 with TRBJ2-1; no reliable D call. There are 15 residues in the CDR3. The germline V gene has CDR1 MNHEY and CDR2 SVGEGT. V lost 2 bases to trimming and J lost 6 bases, with 14 bases between them. CDR3 DNA sequence: TGTGCCAGCAGTTACCGGGTGTGGGTTAGCAATGAGCAGTTCTTC. This encodes CASSYRVWVSNEQFF.

The V call is TRBV20-1, the J call TRBJ2-7; D possibly matches TRBD1 or TRBD2 (7 bases each). Per germline, CDR1 DFQATT and CDR2 SNEGSKA (reference sequence). This CDR3 is 13 amino acids long. Trimming cost V 4 bases and J 3 bases, with 13 bases left between them. CDR3 amino acids: CSATGGADYEQYF. CDR3 coding DNA: TGCAGTGCTACAGGGGGGGCGGACTACGAGCAGTACTTC.

This clonotype was counted many times. The rearrangement joins TRBV7-9 to TRBJ2-7, with D possibly matching TRBD2 (5 bases). Germline V gene lookup returns CDR1 SEHNR and CDR2 FQNEAQ (reference sequence). V was pared by 0 bases and J by 7 bases, with 7 bases between. The CDR3 totals 12 residues. The CDR3 is CASSLAGGEQYF. DNA of the CDR3: TGTGCCAGCAGCTTAGCGGGCGGGGAGCAGTACTTC.

This clonotype was counted a few times. The chain is built from TRBV20-1 and TRBJ1-2; TRBD1 aligns across 8 bases. This CDR3 contains 12 residues. Germline CDR1 is DFQATT and CDR2 is SNEGSKA (reference sequence). V was clipped by 7 bases and J by 2 bases; unmatched bases: 3. The CDR3 DNA sequence: TGCAGTGGTACAGGGGGGAACTATGGCTACACCTTC. This codes for CSGTGGNYGYTF.

The CDR3, as DNA: TGTGCCAGCAGCTTGGAGCGGGGAGGGCGGAATGAGCAGTTCTTC. It is translated as CASSLERGGRNEQFF. The chain has TRBV7-9 and TRBJ2-1, with 7 bases fitting TRBD2. The CDR3 totals 15 residues. Trimming took 3 bases from V and 7 from J; bases not matched to a gene: 9. Germline V CDR1 and CDR2: SEHNR, FQNEAQ (reference sequence).

CDR3 nucleotide sequence: TGCGCCAGCAGCCAGCGGGCCGACCGTAATGAGCAGTTCTTC. Translating it yields CASSQRADRNEQFF. This chain uses TRBV4-1 with TRBJ2-1, with D tentatively TRBD2 (5 bases). V was trimmed by 3 bases and J by 7 bases, leaving 13 bases between them. Germline-derived CDR1 and CDR2 are MGHRA and YSYEKL. The CDR3 is 14 amino acids.

The genes are TRBV7-9 and TRBJ1-6; TRBD1 matches at 9 bases. This CDR3 spans 15 amino acids. CDR1 and CDR2 from the germline V gene are SEHNR and FQNEAQ (reference sequence). Trimming took 5 bases from V and 7 from J; bases not matched to a gene: 6. CDR3 residues: CASSLLGTGNSPLHF. The CDR3 DNA sequence: TGTGCCAGCAGCCTGCTGGGGACAGGGAATTCACCCCTCCACTTT.

This clonotype was seen more than once but under ten times. This chain joins TRBV27 and TRBJ2-7, with D possibly being TRBD2 (5 bases). Germline CDR1 is MNHEY and CDR2 is SMNVEV (reference sequence). With 4 bases removed from V and 1 base from J, the gap between germline ends came to 11 bases. CDR3 length equals 14 residues. DNA of the CDR3: TGTGCCAGCAGTTCCGGGATCCAGTCCTACGAGCAGTACTTC. Protein sequence: CASSSGIQSYEQYF.

The chain recombines TRBV6-1 with TRBJ1-5; D possibly corresponds to TRBD1 (6 bases). This CDR3 contains 19 residues. The germline CDR1 and CDR2 sequences are MNHNS and SASEGT. V lost 0 bases and J 0 bases, leaving 18 bases between the germline ends. In DNA form, the CDR3 reads TGTGCCAGCAGTGAAGCGGTCCCGGGGGGCCGGTATAGCAATCAGCCCCAGCATTTT. Translated, it gives CASSEAVPGGRYSNQPQHF.

The chain links TRBV5-1 to TRBJ2-7; D not resolved. CDR1 and CDR2 (germline): SGHRS, YFSETQ. This CDR3 is 14 amino acids long. Trimming took off 0 bases at V and 2 bases at J, with 9 bases between the two ends. The CDR3 region has the DNA TGCGCCAGCAGCTTGGAGTGGGGAACCTACGAGCAGTACTTC. Translating gives CASSLEWGTYEQYF. Full variable domain (outside the CDR3, taken from reference TRBV5-1 and TRBJ2-7): KAGVTQTPRYLIKTRGQQVTLSCSPISGHRSVSWYQQTPGQGLQFLFEYFSETQRNKGNFPGRFSGRQFSNSRSEMNVSTLELGDSALYLCASSLEWGTYEQYFGPGTRLTVT.

This sequence joins TRBV15 and TRBJ2-7, with unresolved D. Trimming shortened V by 0 bases and J by 0 bases, and 9 bases separated the two germline ends. The CDR3 has 15 amino acids. CDR1 is LNHNV, CDR2 YYDKDF, per germline (reference sequence). The DNA of the CDR3 is TGTGCCACCAGCAGAGATCGGGCTATCTCCTACGAGCAGTACTTC. Its translation is CATSRDRAISYEQYF.

The gene calls are TRBV7-8 and TRBJ1-2; weak D call: TRBD1 (6 bases). Germline V gives CDR1 SGHVS, CDR2 FQNEAQ. The CDR3 spans 16 residues. Trimming took off 5 bases at V and 0 bases at J, with 16 bases between the two ends. CDR3 bases: TGTGCCAGCAGCCTTGGGGGGGGCGGAGCTAACTATGGCTACACCTTC. As protein: CASSLGGGGANYGYTF.

This clonotype was found a few times. The chain couples TRBV7-9 to TRBJ2-7, with TRBD2 matching over 13 bases. The CDR3 runs to 15 residues. Germline loops: CDR1 SEHNR, CDR2 FQNEAQ (reference sequence). V lost 3 bases, J lost 3 bases, and 2 bases stayed unmatched. The CDR3 nucleotides read TGTGCCAGCAGCTTTCGGACTAGCGGGGGCTACGAGCAGTACTTC. Translated: CASSFRTSGGYEQYF. Filled out from reference TRBV7-9 and TRBJ2-7, the complete variable domain reads DTGVSQNPRHKITKRGQNVTFRCDPISEHNRLYWYRQTLGQGPEFLTYFQNEAQLEKSRLLSDRFSAERPKGSFSTLEIQRTEQGDSAMYLCASSFRTSGGYEQYFGPGTRLTVT.

The chain links TRBV6-5 to TRBJ1-5, with D possibly being TRBD1 (6 bases). Germline lookup yields CDR1 MNHEY and CDR2 SVGAGI. The V and J ends lost 6 bases and 0 bases respectively, with 12 bases between them. This CDR3 spans 15 amino acids. The CDR3 bases are TGTGCCAGCAGCGCCGGGACATATAGCAATCAGCCCCAGCATTTT. Protein sequence: CASSAGTYSNQPQHF.

J is TRBJ2-7 and V is TRBV14; 9 bases align to TRBD2. CDR1 is SGHDN, CDR2 FVKESK, per germline. Losses at the gene ends were 4 bases for V and 4 bases for J; bases not matched to a gene: 8. CDR3 length: 15 amino acids. CDR3 in amino acids: CASSPKLAGVYEQYF. In DNA form, the CDR3 reads TGTGCCAGCAGCCCGAAATTAGCGGGAGTTTACGAGCAGTACTTC.

The rearrangement uses TRBV9 and TRBJ1-2, with 10 bases identical to TRBD1. V trimming: 8 bases; J trimming: 8 bases; junction bases outside the gene matches: 21. The germline V gene has CDR1 SGDLS and CDR2 YYNGEE. The CDR3 is 17 residues long. CDR3 nucleotides: TGTGCCAGTTCAAGGTCCTTCCGGGGACAGGGGATTAGCGGCTACACCTTC. This codes for CASSRSFRGQGISGYTF.

This clonotype was detected a few times. V gene TRBV20-1 combines with J gene TRBJ2-3, with 8 bases aligning to TRBD2. V shed 2 bases, J shed 8 bases, and the junction held 3 bases outside the gene matches. CDR1 and CDR2 from the germline V gene are DFQATT and SNEGSKA (reference sequence). The CDR3 runs to 12 residues. The CDR3 reads CSARLGLATQYF. For the CDR3, the DNA is TGCAGTGCTAGACTCGGACTAGCTACGCAGTATTTT.

The J gene is TRBJ2-3, the V gene TRBV12-3 or TRBV12-4, with TRBD2 identical over 13 bases. The V segment lost 7 bases and the J segment 1 base; nucleotides outside the gene matches: 14. The CDR3 covers 19 residues. The DNA for the CDR3 is TGTGCCAGCACCCGACCCGGGACTAGCGGGATATGGGGCACAGATACGCAGTATTTT. The encoded protein is CASTRPGTSGIWGTDTQYF.

The chain uses TRBV29-1 and TRBJ2-7; 9 bases align to TRBD2. In germline, CDR1 is SQVTM, CDR2 ANQGSEA. V trimming: 4 bases; J trimming: 2 bases; junction bases outside the gene matches: 12. The CDR3 spans 16 residues. The CDR3 region has the DNA TGCAGCGTTGCGATTCCCGCTAGCGGGAACCCCTACGAGCAGTACTTC. Translating gives CSVAIPASGNPYEQYF.

This clonotype was counted only a few times. Here the CDR3 reads CAWSAASEAFF. CDR3 in DNA: TGTGCCTGGAGTGCCGCCAGTGAAGCTTTCTTT. The J gene is TRBJ1-1, the V gene TRBV30; D gene uncertain. The germline V gene has CDR1 GTSNPN and CDR2 SVGIG (reference sequence). CDR3 length: 11 amino acids. V was shortened by 1 base and J by 7 bases, with 7 bases between the two germline ends.

For the CDR3, the DNA is TGTGCCAGCAGTTCTGCTAGGCCCCCAGATACGCAGTATTTT. Its translation: CASSSARPPDTQYF. This sequence joins TRBV27 and TRBJ2-3; the D is unclear. The CDR3 extends over 14 amino acids. Germline-derived CDR1 and CDR2 are MNHEY and SMNVEV (reference sequence). Trimming shortened V by 4 bases and J by 4 bases, and 12 bases separated the two germline ends.

The rearrangement links TRBV4-2 to TRBJ1-4; D call uncertain. CDR1 LGHNA and CDR2 YNFKEQ come from the germline V gene. Trimming stripped 4 bases from V and 3 bases from J, with 12 bases between. This CDR3 is 15 amino acids long. The CDR3 sequence: CASSLSTSPNEKLFF. Written as DNA, the CDR3 is TGTGCCAGCAGCCTATCGACCTCACCTAATGAAAAACTGTTTTTT.

J is TRBJ1-5 and V is TRBV18; 10 bases are shared with TRBD1. This CDR3 comprises 16 residues. The germline V gene has CDR1 KGHSH and CDR2 LQKENI. Trimming cost V 6 bases and J 3 bases; bases outside gene matches: 8. This CDR3 reads CASSPTGTGVNQPQHF. CDR3 sequence (DNA): TGTGCCAGCTCTCCTACCGGGACAGGGGTCAATCAGCCCCAGCATTTT.

The chain joins TRBV4-1 to TRBJ2-4, with TRBD2 identical over 13 bases. Germline values: CDR1 MGHRA, CDR2 YSYEKL. V lost 0 bases, J lost 1 base, and 12 bases stayed unmatched. CDR3 length: 21 amino acids. The CDR3 DNA reads as TGCGCCAGCAGCCAAGACGGGGCGACTAGCGGGAGGTCCGGGGCCAAAAACATTCAGTACTTC. Its protein product is CASSQDGATSGRSGAKNIQYF.

This clonotype occurred a few times. This chain links TRBV2 with TRBJ2-6; TRBD1 is a possible D gene (6 bases). V shed 6 bases and J shed 0 bases, with 15 bases lying between them. Germline loops: CDR1 SNHLY, CDR2 FYNNEI. This CDR3 comprises 17 residues. CDR3 sequence: CASRKGQFISGANVLTF. CDR3 DNA sequence: TGTGCCAGCAGAAAAGGACAGTTTATCTCTGGGGCCAACGTCCTGACTTTC. The entire variable domain, with the rest obtained from reference TRBV2 and TRBJ2-6, is as follows: EPEVTQTPSHQVTQMGQEVILRCVPISNHLYFYWYRQILGQKVEFLVSFYNNEISEKSEIFDDQFSVERPDGSNFTLKIRSTKLEDSAMYFCASRKGQFISGANVLTFGAGSRLTVL.

V usage is TRBV25-1 and J usage is TRBJ2-1, with D maybe TRBD1 (6 bases). V gave up 3 bases and J gave up 9 bases, with 15 bases separating them. CDR1 and CDR2 from the germline V gene are MGHDK and SYGVNS. The length of the CDR3 is 14 residues. CDR3 nucleotide sequence: TGTGCCAGCAGTGATCCGGGACAAATGGGTGAGCAGTTCTTC. Residues: CASSDPGQMGEQFF. The complete variable domain, with remaining parts taken from reference TRBV25-1 and TRBJ2-1, reads EADIYQTPRYLVIGTGKKITLECSQTMGHDKMYWYQQDPGMELHLIHYSYGVNSTEKGDLSSESTVSRIRTEHFPLTLESARPSHTSQYLCASSDPGQMGEQFFGPGTRLTVL.

The V gene is TRBV4-2, the J gene TRBJ1-4; a possible D gene is TRBD1 (5 bases). The CDR3 totals 16 residues. Germline V gene data show CDR1 as LGHNA and CDR2 as YNFKEQ. V lost 0 bases to trimming and J lost 5 bases, with 13 bases between them. In DNA, the CDR3 is TGTGCCAGCAGCCAAGAATCACAGGTTGAAAATGAAAAACTGTTTTTT. Amino acids: CASSQESQVENEKLFF.

This clonotype was seen a few times. V is TRBV20-1 and J is TRBJ1-2, with TRBD1 as a possible D gene (6 bases). Germline loops: CDR1 DFQATT, CDR2 SNEGSKA (reference sequence). Trimming shortened V by 0 bases and J by 3 bases, and 11 bases separated the two germline ends. The CDR3 has 14 amino acids. CDR3 residues: CSARDRSGDYGYTF. The CDR3 DNA sequence: TGCAGTGCTAGAGATAGATCAGGGGACTATGGCTACACCTTC.

As to this clonotype: At one boundary the junction diverges from the germline segment, which might be a read error. The chain joins TRBV14 to TRBJ2-7; D is unresolved. This CDR3 spans 12 amino acids. CDR1 is SGHDN and CDR2 is FVKESK in the germline V gene. DNA for the CDR3: TGTGCCAGCAGCCAAGATAGGCGACAAGCAATTTTC. Amino acid sequence: CASSQDRRQAIF.